The clone carrying this T cell receptor (beta chain) is labeled as medium-sized. Its specificity is not known. Measured with immunoSEQ multiplex PCR; TCRdb has only the in-frame clones, and not every one. Here the sample spans roughly 87,000 clones, approximately 92% being singletons. The germline V and J ends were trimmed by 2 bases and 4 bases, with 15 bases remaining between them. From germline, CDR1 is MGHRA and CDR2 YSYEKL. The CDR3 totals 15 residues. The data originate from a study of OX40 agonist ivuxolimab in advanced cancers. Study overall: Ivuxolimab is an agonistic anti-OX40 (CD134) antibody, and patients were treated with it. Study-level results: At 0.1 to 3.0 mg/kg and by week 6, CD4+ and CD8+ T cells in the blood had expanded clonally. Certain nonresponders likewise exhibited a low normalized T-cell clonal expansion.

V usage is TRBV4-1 and J usage is TRBJ2-7; no clear D. Source: CD4+ or CD8+ T cells sorted from blood, taken in a trial of the OX40 agonist ivuxolimab. This receptor was obtained from an adult with an advanced solid tumor such as melanoma, head and neck, liver or kidney cancer. The CDR3 here is CASSQTQKEGYEQYF. As DNA, the CDR3 is TGCGCCAGCAGCCAAACCCAAAAGGAAGGATACGAGCAGTACTTC.